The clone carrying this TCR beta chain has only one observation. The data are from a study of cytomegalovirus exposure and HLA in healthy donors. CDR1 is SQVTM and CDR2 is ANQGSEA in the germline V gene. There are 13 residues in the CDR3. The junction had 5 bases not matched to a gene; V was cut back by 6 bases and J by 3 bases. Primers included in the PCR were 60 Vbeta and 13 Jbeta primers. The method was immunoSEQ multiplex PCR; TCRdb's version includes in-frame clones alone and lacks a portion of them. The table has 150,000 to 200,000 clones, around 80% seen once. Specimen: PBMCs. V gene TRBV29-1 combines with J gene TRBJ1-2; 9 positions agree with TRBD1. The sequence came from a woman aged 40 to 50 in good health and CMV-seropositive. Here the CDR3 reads CSVSTGGDYGYTF. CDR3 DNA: TGCAGCGTCTCCACAGGGGGCGACTATGGCTACACCTTC.